This T cell receptor (beta chain) is drawn from a study of regulatory T cells. Study findings and constraints: In CD3G-deficient patients, conventional CD4+ T cells were enriched for hydrophobic CDR3 residues at positions 6 and 7.

Trimming stripped 5 bases from V and 4 bases from J, with 12 bases between. Germline V CDR1 and CDR2: SGHRS, YFSETQ. CDR3 size: 14 residues. Every patient with CD3G deficiency had evidence of autoimmunity. Amplification used 52 TRBV primers and 13 TRBJ primers. Libraries were prepared by immunoSEQ multiplex PCR; TCRdb keeps only in-frame clonotypes and omits some of them. This sample has over 25,000 clones, with around 90% found just once. A word on this clone: What it binds is unknown.

This sequence was found in a person aged 18 to 35 with CD3G deficiency. This chain connects TRBV5-1 to TRBJ2-2; D is perhaps TRBD1 or TRBD2 (5 bases each). The sequenced material came from conventional CD4+ T cells sorted from blood. The CDR3 region is CASSSSGTTGELFF. DNA for the CDR3: TGCGCCAGCAGTTCGTCCGGGACCACCGGGGAGCTGTTTTTT.